A selection of T cell receptor beta chains follows, all from one sample in a study of blood T cell repertoires in COVID-19. Produced via immunoSEQ multiplex PCR; TCRdb's table is partial and in-frame only. The sample holds about 90,000 clones, approximately 86% seen once. Sequenced: peripheral blood. The source is a man older than 75 with active or convalescent COVID-19. CDR3s include the opening cysteine and the closing phenylalanine or tryptophan. Each record gives: V gene, clone size, D gene, J gene, CDR3 DNA, CDR3 protein. The D gene is left open where the match is weak. The listing skips clone size in some rows; elsewhere it reads once, few, many or a size class.

V gene: TRBV12-3/TRBV12-4; clone size: -; D gene: TRBD1; J gene: TRBJ1-2; CDR3 DNA: TGTGCCAGCAGAAAACAGGGGAACTATGGCTACACCTTC; CDR3 protein: CASRKQGNYGYTF
V gene: TRBV11-1; clone size: -; D gene: TRBD2; J gene: TRBJ2-3; CDR3 DNA: TGTGCCAGCAGCCTCGCTAGCGGGAGGGTTACAGATACGCAGTATTTT; CDR3 protein: CASSLASGRVTDTQYF
V gene: TRBV18; clone size: many; D gene: -; J gene: TRBJ2-1; CDR3 DNA: TGTGCCAGCTCACTTAGGCAGACTTCCTCCTACAATGAGCAGTTCTTC; CDR3 protein: CASSLRQTSSYNEQFF
V gene: TRBV29-1; clone size: -; D gene: -; J gene: TRBJ1-1; CDR3 DNA: TGCAGCGTTGAGGGGGGGCCGAGGATGGCTGAAGCTTTCTTT; CDR3 protein: CSVEGGPRMAEAFF
V gene: TRBV27; clone size: -; D gene: -; J gene: TRBJ1-2; CDR3 DNA: TGTGCCAGCAGTTCCAGATATCAGTCTCGGGGATATGGCTACACCTTC; CDR3 protein: CASSSRYQSRGYGYTF
V gene: TRBV3-1/TRBV3-2; clone size: -; D gene: -; J gene: TRBJ1-1; CDR3 DNA: TGTGCCAGCAGTCTCCGCACAGGCGAAGCTTTCTTT; CDR3 protein: CASSLRTGEAFF
V gene: TRBV5-6; clone size: -; D gene: -; J gene: TRBJ1-1; CDR3 DNA: TGTGCCAGCAGCATTGCCAGGAACACTGAAGCTTTCTTT; CDR3 protein: CASSIARNTEAFF
V gene: TRBV3-1/TRBV3-2; clone size: few; D gene: TRBD2; J gene: TRBJ2-3; CDR3 DNA: TGTGCCAGCAGCCCTCAACGGGGGGGATACACAGATACGCAGTATTTT; CDR3 protein: CASSPQRGGYTDTQYF
V gene: TRBV7-9; clone size: -; D gene: TRBD1; J gene: TRBJ2-7; CDR3 DNA: TGTGCCAGCAGCTTGACAGGGGTTAACTACGAGCAGTACTTC; CDR3 protein: CASSLTGVNYEQYF
V gene: TRBV10-2; clone size: -; D gene: -; J gene: TRBJ1-2; CDR3 DNA: TGCGCCAGCAGTGAGTGGGGAGGACTGACTACTCGGGGCTACACCTTC; CDR3 protein: CASSEWGGLTTRGYTF